This TCR beta chain was sequenced during a study of T cell changes during pregnancy in multiple sclerosis. Germline V gene sequence: CDR1 SQVTM, CDR2 ANQGSEA. V lost 1 base to trimming and J lost 0 bases, with 6 bases between them. This CDR3 region has 13 residues. This clone came up once. Assay: immunoSEQ multiplex PCR; the TCRdb copy retains only in-frame clones and omits some. The table records approximately 80,000 clones, roughly nine tenths of them present only once. This chain uses TRBV29-1 with TRBJ1-2, with a tentative D call TRBD1 (6 bases). Sample: PBMCs, taken in the first trimester of pregnancy. This TCR came from a female donor in good health, serving as a control in a pregnancy study. Some clones in this sample may be carry-over from other donors' samples. The CDR3 sequence is CSVEGTANYGYTF. The CDR3 DNA is TGCAGCGTTGAAGGGACAGCTAACTATGGCTACACCTTC.